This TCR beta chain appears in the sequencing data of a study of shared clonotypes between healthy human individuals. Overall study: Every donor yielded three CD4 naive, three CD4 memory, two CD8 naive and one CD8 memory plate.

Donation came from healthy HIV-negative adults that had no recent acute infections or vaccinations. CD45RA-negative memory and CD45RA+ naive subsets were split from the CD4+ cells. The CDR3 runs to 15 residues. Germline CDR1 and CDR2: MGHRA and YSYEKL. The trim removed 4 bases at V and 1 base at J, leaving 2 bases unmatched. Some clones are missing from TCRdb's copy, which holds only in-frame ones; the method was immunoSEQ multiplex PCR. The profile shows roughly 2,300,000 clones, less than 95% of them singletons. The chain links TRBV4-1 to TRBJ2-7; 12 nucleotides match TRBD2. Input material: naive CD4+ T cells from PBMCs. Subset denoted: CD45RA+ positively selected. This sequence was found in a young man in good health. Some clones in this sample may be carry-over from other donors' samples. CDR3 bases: TGCGCCAGCAGCCCAGGACTAGCGGGATCCTACGAGCAGTACTTC. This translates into CASSPGLAGSYEQYF.